Sequencing of this T cell receptor (beta chain) was carried out in a study of response to subunit inactivated influenza vaccine. A single record per CDR3 protein comes from TCRdb applying MiXCR to the RT-PCR reads. The sample shows around 850,000 distinct CDR3 sequences, roughly 18% of them seen only once. V was shortened by 4 bases and J by 7 bases, with 16 bases between the two germline ends. The CDR3 extends over 15 amino acids. Germline CDR1 reads MDHEN; CDR2 reads SYDVKM. Findings of the study overall: After each seasonal influenza vaccination, few new T cells are recruited, the authors suggested.

As for this clonotype: Its antigen is undetermined.

This clonotype was obtained from a man in his fifties who received an inactivated influenza vaccine. This sample comprised PBMCs from blood, obtained about 5 days after vaccination. This chain uses TRBV28 with TRBJ1-4, with a tentative D call TRBD1 (6 bases). CDR3 nucleotide sequence: TGTGCCAGCAGTTCCCCGGCGGGGGCCGGTGAAAAACTGTTTTTT. Its protein is CASSSPAGAGEKLFF.